The 7 T cell receptor beta chains below come from one sample, sequenced in a study of T cell responses to AZD1222 COVID-19 vaccine. Profiled with immunoSEQ multiplex PCR; TCRdb holds only in-frame clones, not every one. Of about 54,000 clones listed, 80% to 90% are singletons. The source material was peripheral blood, sampled on day 0 of AZD1222 vaccination. Source of these receptors: an adult in good health.

V and J are TRBV6-5 and TRBJ1-3; 8 positions match TRBD1. The CDR3 totals 14 residues. From germline, CDR1 is MNHEY and CDR2 SVGAGI. With V trimmed by 4 bases and J by 2 bases, 1 base remained unmatched. For the CDR3, the DNA is TGTGCCAGCAGTTCAGGGGGCGCTGGAAACACCATATATTTT. Protein: CASSSGGAGNTIYF.

This chain joins TRBV3-1 (or the pseudogene TRBV3-2) and TRBJ2-3; TRBD1 matches at 8 bases. Germline CDR1 and CDR2: LGHDT and YNNKEL (reference sequence). V trimming: 3 bases; J trimming: 3 bases; junction bases outside the gene matches: 2. The CDR3 is 14 amino acids. The CDR3 nucleotides read TGTGCCAGCAGCCATGGACAGGGTACAGATACGCAGTATTTT. It yields the protein CASSHGQGTDTQYF.

This sequence joins TRBV6-1 and TRBJ1-6; D call uncertain. CDR3 length equals 14 residues. V lost 2 bases, J lost 10 bases, and 12 bases lay in between. Looked up from germline, CDR1 is MNHNS and CDR2 is SASEGT. CDR3 sequence (DNA): TGTGCCAGCAGTGAAAGGGTAGCCACGTCACCCCTCCACTTT. As protein: CASSERVATSPLHF.

The J gene is TRBJ1-2, the V gene TRBV4-3; D is uncertain. Germline V gene sequence: CDR1 LGHNA, CDR2 YSLEER. The CDR3 has 14 residues. The ends were cut back, 4 bases at V and 0 bases at J, with 9 bases in the middle. Here the CDR3 DNA reads TGCGCCAGCAGCCCCCGGACCACTAACTATGGCTACACCTTC. Its protein product is CASSPRTTNYGYTF.

The gene calls are TRBV30 and TRBJ1-5; D is possibly TRBD1 (6 bases). CDR1 GTSNPN and CDR2 SVGIG come from the germline V gene (reference sequence). Trimming removed 0 bases at V and 2 bases at J, with 8 bases between. This CDR3 comprises 14 residues. CDR3 nucleotide sequence: TGTGCCTGGAGTGTAGGGGGTGGCAATCAGCCCCAGCATTTT. It is translated as CAWSVGGGNQPQHF.

The chain has TRBV20-1 and TRBJ2-1, with D hard to call. The CDR3 is made up of 12 amino acids. V lost 3 bases and J lost 6, with 9 bases in between. Germline CDR1 reads DFQATT; CDR2 reads SNEGSKA (reference sequence). CDR3 in DNA: TGCAGTGCTAGTTTGGAACTCAATGAGCAGTTCTTC. Protein sequence: CSASLELNEQFF.

V gene TRBV30 combines with J gene TRBJ1-2, with 9 bases fitting TRBD1. Trimming at V came to 3 bases and at J to 7 bases, leaving 9 bases not matched to a gene. Germline values: CDR1 GTSNPN, CDR2 SVGIG (reference sequence). This CDR3 has 14 amino acids. CDR3 in amino acids: CAWSDPGQGGGYTF. CDR3 sequence (DNA): TGTGCCTGGAGCGACCCGGGACAGGGAGGTGGCTACACCTTC.